This is a list of T cell receptor beta chains from one sample in a study of blood T cell repertoires in COVID-19. Sequenced by immunoSEQ multiplex PCR; TCRdb stores in-frame clones only, minus some. This table has about 170,000 clones, around four fifths appearing once. Sequences were obtained from peripheral blood. The receptors stem from a woman over 75 with acute or convalescent COVID-19. Both conserved end residues are part of each CDR3. D genes are given only for firm matches. Not all rows give a size; the values are once, few, many and, for expanded clones, a class.

size: .
V: TRBV5-4
J: TRBJ1-1
D: TRBD1
CDR3: CASSPRDRGNTEAFF
DNA: TGTGCCAGCAGCCCGAGGGACAGGGGGAACACTGAAGCTTTCTTT

size: once
V: TRBV6-5
J: TRBJ1-3
D: TRBD1
CDR3: CASSRDRDPGNTIYF
DNA: TGTGCCAGCAGTCGGGACAGGGACCCTGGAAACACCATATATTTT

size: once
V: TRBV6-4
J: TRBJ2-2
D: TRBD2
CDR3: CASSDVSREGAGELFF
DNA: TGTGCCAGCAGTGACGTCTCGCGGGAGGGCGCCGGGGAGCTGTTTTTT

size: .
V: TRBV11-2
J: TRBJ1-1
D: .
CDR3: CASSLRQGGTEAFF
DNA: TGTGCCAGCAGCTTACGGCAGGGCGGAACTGAAGCTTTCTTT

size: .
V: TRBV9
J: TRBJ2-1
D: .
CDR3: CAPLKGDEQFF
DNA: TGTGCCCCCCTCAAAGGGGATGAGCAGTTCTTC

size: .
V: TRBV7-2
J: TRBJ1-5
D: .
CDR3: CASSLAVFRGNQPQHF
DNA: TGTGCCAGCAGCTTAGCAGTTTTCCGGGGCAATCAGCCCCAGCATTTT

size: .
V: TRBV5-1
J: TRBJ1-6
D: TRBD1
CDR3: CASSSQGSSYNSPLHF
DNA: TGCGCCAGCAGCTCACAGGGGAGCTCCTATAATTCACCCCTCCACTTT

size: .
V: TRBV10-3
J: TRBJ2-7
D: TRBD1
CDR3: CATAGRDREYEQYF
DNA: TGTGCCACCGCGGGTCGGGACAGGGAGTACGAGCAGTACTTC

size: once
V: TRBV16
J: TRBJ1-1
D: .
CDR3: CASSQSHASGGAFF
DNA: TGTGCCAGCAGCCAATCTCACGCCTCGGGTGGGGCTTTCTTT

size: .
V: TRBV5-1
J: TRBJ2-1
D: TRBD1
CDR3: CASAGTGGYNEQFF
DNA: TGCGCCAGCGCCGGGACAGGGGGCTACAATGAGCAGTTCTTC

size: .
V: TRBV6-5
J: TRBJ1-2
D: .
CDR3: CAASGQNYGYTF
DNA: TGTGCCGCGTCTGGACAAAACTATGGCTACACCTTC

size: few
V: TRBV9
J: TRBJ2-6
D: .
CDR3: CASSVASSSGANVLTF
DNA: TGTGCCAGCAGCGTAGCTTCCAGCTCTGGGGCCAACGTCCTGACTTTC

size: .
V: TRBV7-9
J: TRBJ2-5
D: TRBD2
CDR3: CASSFSGEIETQYF
DNA: TGTGCCAGCAGCTTTAGCGGGGAGATCGAGACCCAGTACTTC

size: few
V: TRBV11-3
J: TRBJ1-1
D: .
CDR3: CASSLRTGTEAFF
DNA: TGTGCCAGCAGCCTCCGAACGGGCACTGAAGCTTTCTTT

size: .
V: TRBV19
J: TRBJ2-7
D: TRBD1
CDR3: CASSIQGASYEQYF
DNA: TGTGCCAGTAGTATACAGGGGGCCTCCTACGAGCAGTACTTC

size: .
V: TRBV14
J: TRBJ2-7
D: .
CDR3: CASSLVLRDEQYF
DNA: TGTGCCAGCAGCCTAGTCCTCAGGGACGAGCAGTACTTC

size: .
V: TRBV10-2
J: TRBJ1-1
D: TRBD1
CDR3: CASRETGAGTEAFF
DNA: TGCGCCAGCAGAGAGACAGGGGCCGGCACTGAAGCTTTCTTT

size: .
V: TRBV12-5
J: TRBJ2-1
D: TRBD2
CDR3: CASGSGGTSGRNEQFF
DNA: TGTGCTAGTGGTTCCGGAGGGACTAGCGGGAGGAATGAGCAGTTCTTC

size: .
V: TRBV30
J: TRBJ2-2
D: TRBD1
CDR3: CAWSRGTGGTGELFF
DNA: TGTGCCTGGAGTAGGGGAACAGGGGGTACCGGGGAGCTGTTTTTT

size: .
V: TRBV6-5
J: TRBJ1-2
D: .
CDR3: CASSLQVNYGYTF
DNA: TGTGCCAGCAGTTTACAGGTTAACTATGGCTACACCTTC

size: few
V: TRBV5-6
J: TRBJ2-5
D: .
CDR3: CASSLGAETQYF
DNA: TGTGCCAGCAGCTTGGGAGCGGAGACCCAGTACTTC

size: .
V: TRBV5-1
J: TRBJ1-4
D: .
CDR3: CASSPLGEKLFF
DNA: TGCGCCAGCAGCCCCCTGGGCGAAAAACTGTTTTTT

size: few
V: TRBV5-1
J: TRBJ2-7
D: TRBD1
CDR3: CASSFDRDEQYF
DNA: TGCGCCAGCAGCTTCGACAGGGACGAGCAGTACTTC

size: .
V: TRBV29-1
J: TRBJ2-3
D: .
CDR3: CSVEGAGTGADTQYF
DNA: TGCAGCGTTGAGGGGGCAGGAACTGGGGCAGATACGCAGTATTTT

size: .
V: TRBV29-1
J: TRBJ1-2
D: TRBD1
CDR3: CSVEDPRGTGVCF
DNA: TGCAGCGTTGAAGATCCCCGTGGGACAGGGGTCTGCTTC

size: .
V: TRBV30
J: TRBJ1-1
D: .
CDR3: CAWSVQRGTEAFF
DNA: TGTGCCTGGAGTGTACAAAGGGGCACTGAAGCTTTCTTT

size: .
V: TRBV6-5
J: TRBJ2-1
D: TRBD2
CDR3: CASSLRLAGDDEQFF
DNA: TGTGCCAGCAGTTTAAGACTAGCGGGAGACGATGAGCAGTTCTTC

size: .
V: TRBV5-1
J: TRBJ1-5
D: .
CDR3: CASSFGGSEGQPQHF
DNA: TGCGCCAGCAGCTTCGGAGGAAGCGAAGGTCAGCCCCAGCATTTT

size: .
V: TRBV6-5
J: TRBJ1-2
D: TRBD1
CDR3: CASRRQGATNYGYTF
DNA: TGTGCCAGCAGGAGACAGGGGGCGACTAACTATGGCTACACCTTC

size: once
V: TRBV18
J: TRBJ1-1
D: .
CDR3: CASSPSDSTEAFF
DNA: TGTGCCAGCTCACCGTCAGACAGTACTGAAGCTTTCTTT

size: .
V: TRBV6-5
J: TRBJ2-1
D: .
CDR3: CASKPGTLGDNEQFF
DNA: TGTGCCAGCAAACCCGGGACTCTTGGGGACAATGAGCAGTTCTTC

size: .
V: TRBV5-8
J: TRBJ1-1
D: .
CDR3: CASSLVLTVNTEAFF
DNA: TGTGCCAGCAGCTTGGTCTTGACAGTGAACACTGAAGCTTTCTTT

size: .
V: TRBV3-1/TRBV3-2
J: TRBJ2-1
D: TRBD2
CDR3: CASSQAPGTKYEQFF
DNA: TGTGCCAGCAGCCAAGCCCCCGGGACTAAGTACGAGCAGTTCTTC

size: .
V: TRBV30
J: TRBJ1-1
D: TRBD1
CDR3: CAWSDRGETEAFF
DNA: TGTGCCTGGAGTGACAGGGGGGAGACTGAAGCTTTCTTT

size: .
V: TRBV27
J: TRBJ1-2
D: TRBD1
CDR3: CASSAGQGGYYGYTF
DNA: TGTGCCAGCAGTGCCGGACAGGGAGGCTACTATGGCTACACCTTC

size: .
V: TRBV19
J: TRBJ1-1
D: .
CDR3: CASRNRVNTEAFF
DNA: TGTGCCAGTAGGAACAGGGTGAACACTGAAGCTTTCTTT

size: .
V: TRBV5-5
J: TRBJ2-7
D: TRBD1
CDR3: CASSLGGQATYEQYF
DNA: TGTGCCAGCAGCTTGGGGGGACAGGCCACCTACGAGCAGTACTTC